Shown below are 26 T cell receptor beta chains from a single sample sequenced in a study of persistence of HIV-infected CD4 T cells. This was the immunoSEQ version 4 assay in survey mode. The table came from immunoSEQ multiplex PCR; TCRdb's copy has only in-frame clones and leaves some out. The sample carries 25,000 to 35,000 clones, over 65% recorded once. Antigen specificity for these receptors is unknown. Stimulation used about 10 ug/mL lysate from CMV-infected fibroblasts. Sorted nonresponding memory CD4+ T cells were CD40L-negative, CD69-negative, CD45RO-high. Sequencing was performed on CD4+ T cells sorted from PBMCs after approximately 19-hour stimulation, taken from a patient who received antiretroviral therapy. These TCRs come from an adult woman with HIV who was CMV-seropositive.

The chain has TRBV7-9 and TRBJ1-2; unclear D gene. Trimming took off 5 bases at V and 4 bases at J, with 11 bases between the two ends. CDR3 length equals 13 residues. Looked up from germline, CDR1 is SEHNR and CDR2 is FQNEAQ (reference sequence). The CDR3 coding sequence is TGTGCCAGCAGCCCCCGGGCGGGCTATGGCTACACCTTC. Translating gives CASSPRAGYGYTF.

In this sample, this clone turned up once. This chain uses TRBV29-1 with TRBJ1-1; 9 nucleotides agree with TRBD1. The CDR3 contains 12 residues. After removal of 3 bases from V and 9 bases from J, the junction contained 5 bases not matched to a gene. Germline values: CDR1 SQVTM, CDR2 ANQGSEA. The CDR3 loop is CSVDPGQGKAFF. In DNA form, the CDR3 reads TGCAGCGTTGACCCGGGACAGGGTAAAGCTTTCTTT.

The chain combines TRBV29-1 with TRBJ2-2, with a possible D match to TRBD1 (5 bases). Between the trimmed V and J ends, which lost 3 bases and 2 bases, there was a span of 7 bases. CDR1 is SQVTM, CDR2 ANQGSEA, per germline. There are 13 residues in the CDR3. The CDR3 region has the DNA TGCAGCGTTGATCAGGGAAACACCGGGGAGCTGTTTTTT. As protein: CSVDQGNTGELFF.

V is TRBV6-5 and J is TRBJ1-2; tentative D call: TRBD1 (5 bases). Germline CDR1 and CDR2: MNHEY and SVGAGI. V gave up 0 bases and J gave up 7 bases, with 9 bases separating them. This CDR3 is 13 amino acids long. Written as DNA, the CDR3 is TGTGCCAGCAGTTACTCAGGGGACGGTGGCTACACCTTC. Translation: CASSYSGDGGYTF.

V gene TRBV4-1 combines with J gene TRBJ2-3, with 9 bases matching TRBD1. CDR3 length: 19 amino acids. The V gene's germline CDR1 is MGHRA and CDR2 YSYEKL. V trimming: 1 base; J trimming: 5 bases; junction bases outside the gene matches: 16. The CDR3 spells CASSQVFGSGQGIGDTQYF. DNA of the CDR3: TGCGCCAGCAGCCAAGTATTCGGCTCGGGACAGGGAATAGGAGATACGCAGTATTTT.

The genes are TRBV5-1 and TRBJ1-5; no firm D call. V lost 0 bases, J lost 1 base, and 5 bases lay in between. The CDR3 is 14 amino acids. Germline V lookup: CDR1 SGHRS, CDR2 YFSETQ. DNA of the CDR3: TGCGCCAGCAGCTTGGATGGCAGCAATCAGCCCCAGCATTTT. It translates to CASSLDGSNQPQHF.

The rearrangement joins TRBV7-2 to TRBJ1-1; possibly TRBD1 for D (5 bases). Per germline, CDR1 SGHTA and CDR2 FQGNSA. V lost 5 bases and J 0 bases, leaving 13 bases between the germline ends. The CDR3 is 15 amino acids. CDR3 sequence (DNA): TGTGCCAGCAGCGTGGGACCCGGAATGAACACTGAAGCTTTCTTT. It translates to CASSVGPGMNTEAFF.

This rearrangement joins TRBV7-2 to TRBJ2-3; D is undetermined. The CDR3 has 14 residues. CDR1 is SGHTA, CDR2 FQGNSA, per germline. The V end was cut by 5 bases, the J end by 0 bases, with 9 bases between. CDR3 in DNA: TGTGCCAGCAGCCCCTTGACTAGCACAGATACGCAGTATTTT. It yields the protein CASSPLTSTDTQYF.

The genes are TRBV5-4 and TRBJ1-2; 8 bases match TRBD1. The germline V gene encodes CDR1 SGHNT and CDR2 YYREEE (reference sequence). After removal of 1 base from V and 6 bases from J, the junction contained 8 bases not matched to a gene. The CDR3 is 15 residues long. Here the CDR3 reads CASSLQGARWDGYTF. The DNA of the CDR3 is TGTGCCAGCAGCTTGCAGGGGGCGCGGTGGGATGGCTACACCTTC.

The chain carries TRBV3-1 (or the pseudogene TRBV3-2) and TRBJ2-3; D tentatively fits TRBD1 or TRBD2 (6 bases each). CDR1 and CDR2 (germline): LGHDT, YNNKEL (reference sequence). This CDR3 has 14 amino acids. V was shortened by 4 bases and J by 3 bases, with 11 bases between the two germline ends. CDR3: CASSLGGRTDTQYF. The CDR3 region has the DNA TGTGCCAGCAGCCTCGGGGGCAGGACAGATACGCAGTATTTT.

The J gene is TRBJ2-6, the V gene TRBV27; TRBD1 matches 7 bases. With 4 bases clipped from V and 2 bases from J, the junction kept 2 bases outside the gene matches. Germline CDR1 and CDR2: MNHEY and SMNVEV (reference sequence). The CDR3 is 15 amino acids. The CDR3 here is CASSYQGAGANVLTF. DNA for the CDR3: TGTGCCAGCAGTTACCAGGGGGCTGGGGCCAACGTCCTGACTTTC.

This chain's CDR3 is CASQNRLGKRAFF. For the CDR3, the DNA is TGTGCCAGTCAGAACAGATTAGGGAAGCGAGCTTTCTTT. This sequence joins TRBV27 and TRBJ1-1, with D uncertain. Deletions cut 9 bases from V and 10 bases from J, with 21 bases between. CDR3 size: 13 residues. The germline V gene has CDR1 MNHEY and CDR2 SMNVEV (reference sequence).

The V call is TRBV3-1 (or the pseudogene TRBV3-2), the J call TRBJ2-3, with TRBD2 identical over 8 bases. This CDR3 has 15 residues. V shed 2 bases and J 4 bases; nucleotides not matched to a gene: 5. CDR1 and CDR2 from the germline V gene are LGHDT and YNNKEL (reference sequence). The CDR3 loop is CASSQLTSAADTQYF. The CDR3 DNA is TGTGCCAGCAGCCAACTGACTAGCGCAGCAGATACGCAGTATTTT.

The chain carries TRBV19 and TRBJ2-2; perhaps TRBD1 as D (6 bases). The germline V gene has CDR1 LNHDA and CDR2 SQIVND (reference sequence). V was trimmed by 5 bases and J by 4 bases, leaving 11 bases between them. The CDR3 runs to 14 residues. CDR3 coding DNA: TGTGCCAGTAGTTCTCCGACAGGCACCGGGGAGCTGTTTTTT. It yields the protein CASSSPTGTGELFF.

The chain joins TRBV19 to TRBJ2-3; no clear D. Germline CDR1 is LNHDA and CDR2 is SQIVND (reference sequence). The CDR3 sequence is 13 residues long. Trimming removed 5 bases at V and 5 bases at J, with 11 bases between. DNA of the CDR3: TGTGCCAGTAGTCCTAGGACCCGAGATACGCAGTATTTT. Protein: CASSPRTRDTQYF.

V and J are TRBV20-1 and TRBJ2-1, with no clear D. CDR3 length: 10 amino acids. The V gene's germline CDR1 is DFQATT and CDR2 SNEGSKA (reference sequence). Trimming took off 5 bases at V and 5 bases at J, with 4 bases between the two ends. This CDR3 reads CSAAHNEQFF. The CDR3 DNA is TGCAGTGCTGCGCACAATGAGCAGTTCTTC.

This clone has only a few counts. V usage is TRBV7-3 and J usage is TRBJ2-5; D remains unclear. CDR3 length: 15 residues. The germline CDR1 and CDR2 sequences are SGHTA and FQGTGA. V was clipped by 0 bases and J by 4 bases, with 12 bases between them. The DNA for the CDR3 is TGTGCCAGCAGCTTAACCTCCAGTGAGAGAGAGACCCAGTACTTC. Protein sequence: CASSLTSSERETQYF.

This rearrangement joins TRBV5-1 to TRBJ2-3; perhaps TRBD1 as D (6 bases). With 2 bases removed from V and 3 bases from J, the gap between germline ends came to 10 bases. The CDR3 spans 14 residues. Looked up from germline, CDR1 is SGHRS and CDR2 is YFSETQ. CDR3 sequence reads: CASSFGQGTDTQYF. CDR3 DNA: TGCGCCAGCAGCTTTGGGCAGGGGACAGATACGCAGTATTTT.

The chain employs TRBV11-3 and TRBJ2-2; D tentatively fits TRBD1 or TRBD2 (5 bases each). The ends were cut back, 5 bases at V and 4 bases at J, with 29 bases in the middle. Germline V gives CDR1 SGHNT, CDR2 YENEEA. This CDR3 contains 20 residues. CDR3 protein: CASSGPGTGFMGTVTGELFF. The CDR3 DNA reads as TGTGCCAGCAGCGGTCCCGGGACCGGGTTTATGGGGACGGTCACCGGGGAGCTGTTTTTT.

The chain joins TRBV21-1 to TRBJ2-7. TRBV21-1 is designated a pseudogene. The CDR3 has 10 residues. CDR3 nucleotides: TGTGCCAGCAGCCCCTACGAGCAGTACGTC. It translates to CASSPYEQYV.

This clone was found a few times. CDR3 nucleotide sequence: TGTGCCGGATCACCCTCTGGGTCTGGGACTGAAGCTTTCTTT. It translates to CAGSPSGSGTEAFF. This sequence joins TRBV6-5 and TRBJ1-1; D uncertain. CDR3 length: 14 amino acids. V was shortened by 11 bases and J by 5 bases, with 21 bases between the two germline ends. Germline CDR1 reads MNHEY; CDR2 reads SVGAGI.

The rearrangement joins TRBV6-2 or TRBV6-3 to TRBJ1-4; 10 bases line up with TRBD1. The CDR3 is 18 amino acids. V lost 2 bases to trimming and J lost 4 bases; unmatched junction nucleotides: 10. Germline lookup yields CDR1 MNHEY and CDR2 SVGEGT. The CDR3: CASSYEEGTGVINEKLFF. CDR3 DNA: TGTGCCAGCAGTTACGAAGAGGGGACAGGGGTTATTAATGAAAAACTGTTTTTT.

The chain carries TRBV25-1 and TRBJ2-3; the D is unclear. Germline CDR1 reads MGHDK; CDR2 reads SYGVNS. V was shortened by 2 bases and J by 5 bases, with 8 bases between the two germline ends. This CDR3 is 13 amino acids long. Here the CDR3 reads CASSEARIDTQYF. The CDR3 DNA reads as TGTGCCAGCAGTGAAGCACGGATAGATACGCAGTATTTT.

CDR3 sequence (DNA): TGTGCCAGCAGGGGGGGGACCTTCGACTATGAGCAGTTCTTC. Amino acid sequence: CASRGGTFDYEQFF. This sequence joins TRBV6-5 and TRBJ2-1, with 7 bases aligning to TRBD2. Trimming cost V 6 bases and J 8 bases; bases outside gene matches: 10. Germline assignment: CDR1 MNHEY and CDR2 SVGAGI. The CDR3 loop spans 14 amino acids.

The chain joins TRBV20-1 to TRBJ1-1, with D perhaps matching TRBD1 (6 bases). Germline loops: CDR1 DFQATT, CDR2 SNEGSKA (reference sequence). The CDR3 has 17 amino acids. Trimming shortened V by 3 bases and J by 3 bases, and 23 bases separated the two germline ends. CDR3 in amino acids: CSASPRGGVSLDTEAFF. CDR3 DNA sequence: TGCAGTGCTAGTCCCAGGGGAGGGGTTTCTCTGGACACTGAAGCTTTCTTT.

The chain couples TRBV5-1 to TRBJ2-3; TRBD2 agrees at 9 bases. J was trimmed by 1 base and V by 5 bases; bases with no gene match: 8. The CDR3 extends over 16 amino acids. CDR1 and CDR2 from the germline V gene are SGHRS and YFSETQ. CDR3 sequence: CASSSFPSGGTDTQYF. The CDR3 DNA is TGCGCCAGCAGTTCTTTCCCTAGCGGGGGCACAGATACGCAGTATTTT.